The T cell receptor beta chain described here comes from a study of response to subunit inactivated influenza vaccine. TCRdb ran MiXCR on the RT-PCR reads and lists one entry per CDR3 protein. The sample holds about half a million distinct CDR3 sequences, 25% seen once. The source of this sequence is a man between 50 and 59 years old who received an inactivated influenza vaccine. Sequencing was performed on CD4+ T cells sorted from PBMCs, taken roughly 5 days after vaccination.

CDR3 protein: CASSQGSSPLHF. CDR3 DNA sequence: TGTGCCAGCAGCCAAGGAAGTTCACCCCTCCACTTT. This chain links TRBV14 with TRBJ1-6; D gene uncertain. Germline V gene lookup returns CDR1 SGHDN and CDR2 FVKESK. With 1 base removed from V and 9 bases from J, the gap between germline ends came to 4 bases. CDR3 size: 12 residues.